The present TCR beta chain was sequenced within a study of T-cell reconstitution after alpha-beta-depleted transplantation in children. CDR1 is SGHTA, CDR2 FQGNSA, per germline. Trimming removed 3 bases from V and 4 bases from J, with 12 bases in between. CDR3 length: 14 amino acids. A TCRbeta library incorporating unique molecular identifiers was prepared. TCRdb itself ran the PCR reads through MiXCR, one entry per CDR3 protein. The table shows over 400,000 distinct CDR3 sequences, with about an eighth occurring only once. The sequencing used PBMCs from the stem cell graft donor, collected from the stem cell graft. This chain links TRBV7-2 with TRBJ1-1, with TRBD1 as a possible D gene (6 bases). The receptor was derived from a human donor who donated a stem cell graft to a child with combined immunodeficiency. The DNA for the CDR3 is TGTGCCAGCAGCTTTGCTGGGGGCGTCACTGAAGCTTTCTTT. Residues: CASSFAGGVTEAFF.